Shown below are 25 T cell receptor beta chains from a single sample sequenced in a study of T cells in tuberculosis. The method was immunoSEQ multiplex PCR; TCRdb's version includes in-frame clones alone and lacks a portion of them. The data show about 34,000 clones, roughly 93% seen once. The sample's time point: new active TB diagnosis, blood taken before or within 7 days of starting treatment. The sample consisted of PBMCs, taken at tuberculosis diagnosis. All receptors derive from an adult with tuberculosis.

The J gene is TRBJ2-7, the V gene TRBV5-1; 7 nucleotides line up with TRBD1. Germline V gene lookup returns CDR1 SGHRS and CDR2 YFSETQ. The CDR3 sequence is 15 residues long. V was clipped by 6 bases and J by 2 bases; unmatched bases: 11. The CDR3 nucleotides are TGCGCCAGCACCAATTTAGGGGGCGGACCCTACGAGCAGTACTTC. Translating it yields CASTNLGGGPYEQYF.

Written as DNA, the CDR3 is TGCAGCGTGGATACCGGGACAGGGGTGGCCACTGAAGCTTTCTTT. Its translation is CSVDTGTGVATEAFF. The gene calls are TRBV29-1 and TRBJ1-1, with 10 bases fitting TRBD1. Germline V gene sequence: CDR1 SQVTM, CDR2 ANQGSEA. V was pared by 6 bases and J by 4 bases, with 11 bases of the junction left unmatched. CDR3 length: 15 amino acids.

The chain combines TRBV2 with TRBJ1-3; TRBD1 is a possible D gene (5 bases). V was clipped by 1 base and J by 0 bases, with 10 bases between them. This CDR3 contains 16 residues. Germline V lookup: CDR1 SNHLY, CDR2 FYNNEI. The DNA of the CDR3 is TGTGCCAGCAGTGAAGTCCCAGGGATCTCTGGAAACACCATATATTTT. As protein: CASSEVPGISGNTIYF.

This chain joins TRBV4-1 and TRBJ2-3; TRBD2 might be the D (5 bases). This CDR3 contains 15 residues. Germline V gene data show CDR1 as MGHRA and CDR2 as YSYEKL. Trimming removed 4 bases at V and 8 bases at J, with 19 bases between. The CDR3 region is CASSLIGGASGTQYF. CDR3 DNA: TGCGCCAGCAGCCTAATCGGAGGAGCCTCGGGTACGCAGTATTTT.

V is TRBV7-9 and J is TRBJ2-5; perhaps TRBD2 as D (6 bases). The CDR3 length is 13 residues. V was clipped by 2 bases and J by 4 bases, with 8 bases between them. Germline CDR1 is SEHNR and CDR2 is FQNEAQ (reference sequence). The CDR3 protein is CASSLLGGETQYF. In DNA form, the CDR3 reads TGTGCCAGCAGCTTATTGGGGGGAGAGACCCAGTACTTC.

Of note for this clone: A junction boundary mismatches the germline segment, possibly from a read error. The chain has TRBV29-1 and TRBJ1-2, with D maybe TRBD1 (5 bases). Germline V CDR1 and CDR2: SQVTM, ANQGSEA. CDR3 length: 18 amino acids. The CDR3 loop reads CSVDHAGTFDRLNYGYIF. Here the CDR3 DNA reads TGCAGCGTTGACCATGCGGGGACGTTCGACCGCCTTAACTATGGCTACATCTTC.

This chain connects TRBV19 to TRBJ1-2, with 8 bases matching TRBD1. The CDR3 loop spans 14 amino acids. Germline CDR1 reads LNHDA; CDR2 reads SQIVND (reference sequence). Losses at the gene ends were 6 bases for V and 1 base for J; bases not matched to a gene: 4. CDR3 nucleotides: TGTGCCAGTAGCCAGGACAGGGATAACTATGGCTACACCTTC. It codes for CASSQDRDNYGYTF.

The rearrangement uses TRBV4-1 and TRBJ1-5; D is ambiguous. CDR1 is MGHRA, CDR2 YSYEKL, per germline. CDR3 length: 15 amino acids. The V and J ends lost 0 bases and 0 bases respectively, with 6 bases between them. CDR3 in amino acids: CASSQDGFSNQPQHF. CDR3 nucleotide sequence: TGCGCCAGCAGCCAAGACGGGTTTAGCAATCAGCCCCAGCATTTT.

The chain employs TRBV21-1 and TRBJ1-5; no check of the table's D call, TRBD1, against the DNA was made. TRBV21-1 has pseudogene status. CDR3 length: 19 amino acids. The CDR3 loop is CASSKGRTGPGDSNQPQHF. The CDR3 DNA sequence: TGTGCCAGCAGCAAAGGCCGGACAGGCCCGGGGGATAGCAATCAGCCCCAGCATTTT.

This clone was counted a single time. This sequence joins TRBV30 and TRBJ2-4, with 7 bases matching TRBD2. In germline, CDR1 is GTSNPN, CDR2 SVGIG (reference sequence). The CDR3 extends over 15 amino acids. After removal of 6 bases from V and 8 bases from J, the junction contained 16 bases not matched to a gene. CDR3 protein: CACTHGAGLDDIQYF. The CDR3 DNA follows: TGTGCCTGTACCCACGGAGCAGGACTAGATGACATTCAGTACTTC. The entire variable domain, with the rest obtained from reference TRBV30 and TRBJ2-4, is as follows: SQTIHQWPATLVQPVGSPLSLECTVEGTSNPNLYWYRQAAGRGLQLLFYSVGIGQISSEVPQNLSASRPQDRQFILSSKKLLLSDSGFYLCACTHGAGLDDIQYFGAGTRLSVL.

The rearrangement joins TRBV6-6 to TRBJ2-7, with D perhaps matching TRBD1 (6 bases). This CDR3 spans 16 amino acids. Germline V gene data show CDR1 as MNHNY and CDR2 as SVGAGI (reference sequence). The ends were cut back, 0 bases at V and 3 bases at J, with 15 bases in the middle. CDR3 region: CASSYSITGFDYEQYF. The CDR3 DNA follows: TGTGCCAGCAGTTACTCCATTACAGGGTTTGACTACGAGCAGTACTTC.

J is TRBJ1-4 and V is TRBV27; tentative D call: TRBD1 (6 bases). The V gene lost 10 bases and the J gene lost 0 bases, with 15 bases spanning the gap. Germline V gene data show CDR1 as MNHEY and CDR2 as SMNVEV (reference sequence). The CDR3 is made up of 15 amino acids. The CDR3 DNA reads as TGTGCCACCAAGACAGGTTTCGCAACTAATGAAAAACTGTTTTTT. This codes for CATKTGFATNEKLFF.

The DNA for the CDR3 is TGCGCCAGCAGCTCGAGGGGAGGGGACACTGAAGCTTTCTTT. Encoded protein: CASSSRGGDTEAFF. This chain uses TRBV5-1 with TRBJ1-1, with D perhaps matching TRBD1 (5 bases). Trimming took 3 bases from V and 3 from J, leaving 12 bases between them. The germline V gene encodes CDR1 SGHRS and CDR2 YFSETQ. This CDR3 comprises 14 residues.

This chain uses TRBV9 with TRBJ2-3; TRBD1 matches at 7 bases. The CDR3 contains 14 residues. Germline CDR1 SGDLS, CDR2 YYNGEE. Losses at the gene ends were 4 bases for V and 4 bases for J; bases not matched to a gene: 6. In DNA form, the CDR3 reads TGTGCCAGCAGCTCCGGACAGGCCGCAGATACGCAGTATTTT. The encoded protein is CASSSGQAADTQYF.

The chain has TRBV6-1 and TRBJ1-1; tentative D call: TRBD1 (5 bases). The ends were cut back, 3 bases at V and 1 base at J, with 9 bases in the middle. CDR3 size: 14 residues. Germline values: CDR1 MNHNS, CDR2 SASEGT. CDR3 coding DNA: TGTGCCAGCAGTGATCGGGGGGAGAACACTGAAGCTTTCTTT. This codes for CASSDRGENTEAFF.

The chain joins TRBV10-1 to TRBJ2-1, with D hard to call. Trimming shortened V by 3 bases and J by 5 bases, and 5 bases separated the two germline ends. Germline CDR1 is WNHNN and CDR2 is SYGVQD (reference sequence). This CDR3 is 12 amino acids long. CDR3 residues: CASSDPDNEQFF. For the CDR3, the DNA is TGCGCCAGCAGTGATCCAGACAATGAGCAGTTCTTC.

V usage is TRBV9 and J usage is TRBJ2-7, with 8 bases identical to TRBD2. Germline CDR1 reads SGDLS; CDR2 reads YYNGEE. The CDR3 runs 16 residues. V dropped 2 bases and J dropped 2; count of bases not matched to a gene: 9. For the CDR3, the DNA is TGTGCCAGCAGCGTCGAGAGCGGGAGTAGCGCCTACGAGCAGTACTTC. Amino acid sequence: CASSVESGSSAYEQYF.

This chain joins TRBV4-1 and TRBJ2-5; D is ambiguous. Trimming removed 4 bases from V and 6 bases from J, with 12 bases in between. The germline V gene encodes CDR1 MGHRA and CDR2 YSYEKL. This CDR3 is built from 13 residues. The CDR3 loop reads CASSPGGSKTQYF. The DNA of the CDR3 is TGCGCCAGCAGCCCCGGCGGCTCGAAGACCCAGTACTTC.

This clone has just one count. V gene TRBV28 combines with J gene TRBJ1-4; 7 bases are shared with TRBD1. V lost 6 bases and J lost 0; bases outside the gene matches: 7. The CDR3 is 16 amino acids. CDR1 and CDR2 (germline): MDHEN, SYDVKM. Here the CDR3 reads CASRKGQLATNEKLFF. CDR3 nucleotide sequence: TGTGCCAGCAGGAAGGGACAGCTTGCAACTAATGAAAAACTGTTTTTT.

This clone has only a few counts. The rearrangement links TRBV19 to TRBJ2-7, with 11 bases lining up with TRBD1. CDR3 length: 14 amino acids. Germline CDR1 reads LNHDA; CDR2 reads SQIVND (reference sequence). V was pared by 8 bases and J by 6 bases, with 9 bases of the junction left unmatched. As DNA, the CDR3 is TGTGCCAGTCGAGGGACAGGGGGAATCCTCGAGCAGTACTTC. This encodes CASRGTGGILEQYF.

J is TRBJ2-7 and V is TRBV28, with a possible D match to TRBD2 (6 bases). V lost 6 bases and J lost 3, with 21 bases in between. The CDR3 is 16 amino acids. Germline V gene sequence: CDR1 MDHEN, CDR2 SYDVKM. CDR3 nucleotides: TGTGCCAGCAGCCCCACGCCGTTTGCGGGGAACTACGAGCAGTACTTC. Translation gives CASSPTPFAGNYEQYF.

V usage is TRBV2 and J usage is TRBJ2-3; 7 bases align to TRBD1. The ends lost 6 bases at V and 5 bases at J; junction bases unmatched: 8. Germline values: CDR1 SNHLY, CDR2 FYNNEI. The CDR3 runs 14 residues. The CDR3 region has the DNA TGTGCCAGCAGAGTTACAGGGGCGGGAGATACGCAGTATTTT. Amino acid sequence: CASRVTGAGDTQYF.

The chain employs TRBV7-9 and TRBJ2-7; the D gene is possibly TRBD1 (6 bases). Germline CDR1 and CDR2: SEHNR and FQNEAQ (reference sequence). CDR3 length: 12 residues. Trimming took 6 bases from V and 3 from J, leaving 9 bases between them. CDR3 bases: TGTGCCAGCAGACAACAGGGCTACGAGCAGTACTTC. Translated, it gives CASRQQGYEQYF.

The CDR3 DNA sequence: TGCGCCAGCAGCTTTGCGGGACAGGGGGCCGGGAACACTGAAGCTTTCTTT. It encodes CASSFAGQGAGNTEAFF. The V call is TRBV5-1, the J call TRBJ1-1; 12 positions agree with TRBD1. This CDR3 contains 17 residues. J gave up 1 base and V 2 bases, and 6 bases lay outside the gene matches. The germline CDR1 and CDR2 sequences are SGHRS and YFSETQ.

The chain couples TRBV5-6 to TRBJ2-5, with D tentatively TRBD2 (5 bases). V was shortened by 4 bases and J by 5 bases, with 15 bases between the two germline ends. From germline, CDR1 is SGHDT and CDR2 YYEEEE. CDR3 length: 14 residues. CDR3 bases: TGTGCCAGCAGCGCTGGACTGATGATGGAGACCCAGTACTTC. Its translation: CASSAGLMMETQYF.